This TCR beta chain was sequenced for a study of lymphopenia after photon versus proton radiotherapy. Study-wide points: After lymphocyte nadir, photon-treated repertoires showed oligoclonal expansion, especially CD8+ Temra. Survival link was tested only in deceased patients; proton benefit remains a possibility. Photon-treated patients lost naive T cells and TCR diversity; proton-treated stayed stable.

Trimming stripped 0 bases from V and 0 bases from J, with 3 bases between. CDR3 length: 14 residues. Germline assignment: CDR1 LGHNA and CDR2 YSLEER. This clone was seen a handful of times. As yet, its antigen is unknown. TCRdb keeps only in-frame clones here, not all; method: immunoSEQ multiplex PCR. The data show about 83,000 clones, with 83% seen just once and around 1.4% held by the top ten. Sequencing used peripheral blood, obtained from a patient treated with proton-based radiotherapy. The source is a man aged 60 to 69 with pancreatic cancer. This chain connects TRBV4-3 to TRBJ1-3; D ambiguous. CDR3 in amino acids: CASSQDHSGNTIYF. The CDR3 nucleotides are TGCGCCAGCAGCCAAGATCACTCTGGAAACACCATATATTTT.